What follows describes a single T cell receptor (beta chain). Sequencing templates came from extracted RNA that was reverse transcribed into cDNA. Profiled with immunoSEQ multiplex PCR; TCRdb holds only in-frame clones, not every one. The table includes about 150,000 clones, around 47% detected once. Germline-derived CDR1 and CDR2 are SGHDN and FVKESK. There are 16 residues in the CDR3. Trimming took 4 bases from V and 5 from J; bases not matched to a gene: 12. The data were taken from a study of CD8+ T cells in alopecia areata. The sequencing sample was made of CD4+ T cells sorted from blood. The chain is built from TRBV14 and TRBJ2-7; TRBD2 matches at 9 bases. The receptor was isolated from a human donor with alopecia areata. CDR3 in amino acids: CASSPSRSGRFDEQYF. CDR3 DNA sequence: TGTGCCAGCAGCCCCAGTAGGAGCGGGAGGTTCGACGAGCAGTACTTC.